Sequencing of this T cell receptor beta chain was carried out in a study of beta chain features in type 1 diabetes. Study outcomes and limitations: TCRB CDR3s from Type 1 diabetes patients were moderately but significantly shorter in all four CD4+ subsets. The similarity of naive, central memory and Treg TCRB repertoires appeared greater among patients than among healthy donors. More deletions and fewer insertions at VDJ junctions were seen in type 1 diabetes patients.

The CDR3 has 13 residues. CDR1 and CDR2 from the germline V gene are ENHRY and SYGVKD. V shed 0 bases and J shed 6 bases, with 9 bases lying between them. Worth noting for this clone: Its target is unknown.

Every isolated RNA sample was fully reverse transcribed, so sequencing captured expressed TCRB transcripts. Only in-frame clones appear in the TCRdb table, and some are missing; sequencing was by immunoSEQ multiplex PCR. The sample contains some 160,000 clones, approximately 10% of which appear only once. The collection from each donor was one heparinised blood draw averaging about 116 mL. The sample comprised central memory CD4+ T cells from blood. The receptor was isolated from a woman in her 30s with type 1 diabetes. V is TRBV10-3 and J is TRBJ2-7; D call uncertain. The chain's CDR3 is CAISESQPPEQYF. As DNA, the CDR3 is TGTGCCATCAGTGAGTCACAACCCCCCGAGCAGTACTTC.